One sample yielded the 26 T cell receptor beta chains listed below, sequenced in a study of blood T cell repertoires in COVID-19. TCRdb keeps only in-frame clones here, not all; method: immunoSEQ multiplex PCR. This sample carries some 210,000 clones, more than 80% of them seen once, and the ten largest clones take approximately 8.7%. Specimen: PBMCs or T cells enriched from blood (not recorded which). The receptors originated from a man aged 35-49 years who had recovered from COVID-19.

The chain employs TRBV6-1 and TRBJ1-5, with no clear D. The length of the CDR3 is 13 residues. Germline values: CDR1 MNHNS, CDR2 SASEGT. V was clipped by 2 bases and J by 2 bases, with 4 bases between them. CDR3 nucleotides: TGTGCCAGCAGTGAACAGGGCAATCAGCCCCAGCATTTT. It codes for CASSEQGNQPQHF.

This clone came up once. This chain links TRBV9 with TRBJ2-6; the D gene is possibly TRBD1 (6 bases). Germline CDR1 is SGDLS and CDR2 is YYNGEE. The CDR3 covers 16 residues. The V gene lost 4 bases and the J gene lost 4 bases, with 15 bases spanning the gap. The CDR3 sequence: CASSLTQGTGANVLTF. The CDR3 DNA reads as TGTGCCAGCAGCTTGACACAGGGTACCGGGGCCAACGTCCTGACTTTC.

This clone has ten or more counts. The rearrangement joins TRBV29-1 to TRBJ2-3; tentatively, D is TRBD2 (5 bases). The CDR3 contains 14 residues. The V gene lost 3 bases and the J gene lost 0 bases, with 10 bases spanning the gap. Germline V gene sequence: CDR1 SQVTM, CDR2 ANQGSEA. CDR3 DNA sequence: TGCAGCGTTGATGACCGGAGGAGCACAGATACGCAGTATTTT. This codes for CSVDDRRSTDTQYF.

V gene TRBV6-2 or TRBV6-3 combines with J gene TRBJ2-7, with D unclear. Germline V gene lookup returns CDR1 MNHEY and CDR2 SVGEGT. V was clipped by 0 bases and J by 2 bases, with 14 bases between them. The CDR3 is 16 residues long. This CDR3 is CASSYSTPASAYEQYF. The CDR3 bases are TGTGCCAGCAGTTACTCGACGCCAGCTAGTGCCTACGAGCAGTACTTC.

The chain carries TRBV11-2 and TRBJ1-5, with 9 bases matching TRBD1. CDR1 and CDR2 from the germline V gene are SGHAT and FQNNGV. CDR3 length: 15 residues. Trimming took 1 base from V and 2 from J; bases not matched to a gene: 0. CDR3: CASSLGQGGNQPQHF. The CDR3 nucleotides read TGTGCCAGCAGCTTAGGACAGGGGGGCAATCAGCCCCAGCATTTT.

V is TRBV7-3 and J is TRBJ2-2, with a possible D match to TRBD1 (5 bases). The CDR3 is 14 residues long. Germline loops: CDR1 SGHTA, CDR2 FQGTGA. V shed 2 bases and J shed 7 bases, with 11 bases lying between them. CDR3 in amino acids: CASSLGAGFGELFF. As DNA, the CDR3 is TGTGCCAGCAGCTTAGGGGCAGGGTTCGGGGAGCTGTTTTTT.

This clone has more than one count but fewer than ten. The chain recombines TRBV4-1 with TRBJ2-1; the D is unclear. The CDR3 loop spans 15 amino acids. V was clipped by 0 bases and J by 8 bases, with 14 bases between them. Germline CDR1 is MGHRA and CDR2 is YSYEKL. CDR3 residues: CASSQDYRARDEQFF. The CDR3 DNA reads TGCGCCAGCAGCCAAGATTACCGCGCCCGGGATGAGCAGTTCTTC.

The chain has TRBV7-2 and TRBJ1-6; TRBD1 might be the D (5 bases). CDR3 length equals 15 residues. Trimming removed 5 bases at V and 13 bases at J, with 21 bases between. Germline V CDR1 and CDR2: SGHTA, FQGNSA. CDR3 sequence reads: CASSPHGGRIAPLHF. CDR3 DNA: TGTGCCAGCAGCCCCCACGGGGGTAGGATTGCTCCCCTCCACTTT.

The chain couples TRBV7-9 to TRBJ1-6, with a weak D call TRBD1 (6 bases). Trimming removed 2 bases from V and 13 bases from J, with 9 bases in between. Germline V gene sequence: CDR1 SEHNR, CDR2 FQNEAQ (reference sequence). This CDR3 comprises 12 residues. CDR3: CASSLSTGPLHF. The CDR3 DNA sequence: TGTGCCAGCAGCTTATCGACAGGCCCCCTCCACTTT.

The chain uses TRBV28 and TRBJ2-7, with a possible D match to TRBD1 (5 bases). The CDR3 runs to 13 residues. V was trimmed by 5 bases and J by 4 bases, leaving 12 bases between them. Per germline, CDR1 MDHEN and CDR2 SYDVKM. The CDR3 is CASSPRVRYEQYF. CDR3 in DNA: TGTGCCAGCAGTCCCAGGGTAAGGTACGAGCAGTACTTC.

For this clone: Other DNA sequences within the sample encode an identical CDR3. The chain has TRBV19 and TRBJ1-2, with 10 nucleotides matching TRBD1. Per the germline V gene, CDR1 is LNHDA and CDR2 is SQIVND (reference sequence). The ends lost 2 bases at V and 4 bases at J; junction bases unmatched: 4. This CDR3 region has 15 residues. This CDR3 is CASSISGTGVYGYTF. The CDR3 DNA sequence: TGTGCCAGTAGTATATCCGGGACAGGGGTCTATGGCTACACCTTC.

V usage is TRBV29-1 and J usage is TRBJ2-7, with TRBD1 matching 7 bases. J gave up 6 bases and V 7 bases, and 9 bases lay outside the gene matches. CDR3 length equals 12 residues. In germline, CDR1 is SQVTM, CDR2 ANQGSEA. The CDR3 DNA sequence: TGCAGCGCTGGGACAGCCCGCGTCGAGCAGTACTTC. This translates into CSAGTARVEQYF.

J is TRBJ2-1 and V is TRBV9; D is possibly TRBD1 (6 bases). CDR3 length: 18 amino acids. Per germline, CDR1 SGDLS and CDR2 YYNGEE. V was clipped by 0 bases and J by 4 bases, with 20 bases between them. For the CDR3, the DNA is TGTGCCAGCAGCGTAGTAATGGGTAGGGCAGGGGTGTACAATGAGCAGTTCTTC. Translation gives CASSVVMGRAGVYNEQFF.

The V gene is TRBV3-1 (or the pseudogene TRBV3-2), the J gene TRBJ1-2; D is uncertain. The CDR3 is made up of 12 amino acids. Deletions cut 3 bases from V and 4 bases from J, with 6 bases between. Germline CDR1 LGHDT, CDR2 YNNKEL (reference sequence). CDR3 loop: CASSHQIYGYTF. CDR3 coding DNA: TGTGCCAGCAGCCACCAGATCTATGGCTACACCTTC.

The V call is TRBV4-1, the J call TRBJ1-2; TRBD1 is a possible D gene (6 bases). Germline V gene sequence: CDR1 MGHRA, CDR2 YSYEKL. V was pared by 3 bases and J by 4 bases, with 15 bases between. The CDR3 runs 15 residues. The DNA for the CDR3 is TGCGCCAGCAGCCAGGCTGACAGGACTTCCTATGGCTACACCTTC. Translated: CASSQADRTSYGYTF.

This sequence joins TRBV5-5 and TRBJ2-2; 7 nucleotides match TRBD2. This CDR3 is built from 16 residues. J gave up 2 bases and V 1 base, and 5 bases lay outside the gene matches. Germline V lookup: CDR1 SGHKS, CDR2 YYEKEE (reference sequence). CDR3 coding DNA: TGTGCCAGCAGCTTGCTCCCTAGCGGTAACACCGGGGAGCTGTTTTTT. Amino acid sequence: CASSLLPSGNTGELFF.

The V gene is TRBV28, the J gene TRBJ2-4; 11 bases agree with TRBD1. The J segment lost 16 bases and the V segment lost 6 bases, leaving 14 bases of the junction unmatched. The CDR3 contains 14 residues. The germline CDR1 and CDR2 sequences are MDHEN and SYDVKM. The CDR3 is CASRNPGQGGEVYF. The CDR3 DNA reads TGTGCCAGCAGGAATCCGGGACAGGGGGGAGAAGTATACTTC.

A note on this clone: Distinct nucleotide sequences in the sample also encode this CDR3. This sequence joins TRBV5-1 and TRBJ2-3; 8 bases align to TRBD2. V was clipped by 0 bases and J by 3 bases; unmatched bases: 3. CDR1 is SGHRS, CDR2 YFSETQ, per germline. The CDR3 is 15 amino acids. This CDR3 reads CASSLAGGTTDTQYF. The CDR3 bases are TGCGCCAGCAGCTTGGCGGGAGGGACGACAGATACGCAGTATTTT.

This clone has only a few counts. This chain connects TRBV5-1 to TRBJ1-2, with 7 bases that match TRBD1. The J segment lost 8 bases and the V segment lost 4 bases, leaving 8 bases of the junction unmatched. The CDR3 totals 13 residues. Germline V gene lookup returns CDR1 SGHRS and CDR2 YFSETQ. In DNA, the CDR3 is TGCGCCAGCAGCCAGGGACAGTCAGGAGGCTACACCTTC. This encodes CASSQGQSGGYTF.

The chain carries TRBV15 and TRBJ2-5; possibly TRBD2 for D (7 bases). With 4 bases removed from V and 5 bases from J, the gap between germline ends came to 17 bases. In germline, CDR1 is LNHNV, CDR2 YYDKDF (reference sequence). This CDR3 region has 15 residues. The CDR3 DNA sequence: TGTGCCACCAGCATCCAATCGGGGGGCGCCGAGACCCAGTACTTC. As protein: CATSIQSGGAETQYF.

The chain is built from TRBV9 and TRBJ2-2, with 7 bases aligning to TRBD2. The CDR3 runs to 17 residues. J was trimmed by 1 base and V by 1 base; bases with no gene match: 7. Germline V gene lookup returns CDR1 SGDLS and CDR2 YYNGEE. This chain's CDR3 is CASSVHISGRNTGELFF. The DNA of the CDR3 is TGTGCCAGCAGCGTACATATTAGCGGGCGGAACACCGGGGAGCTGTTTTTT.

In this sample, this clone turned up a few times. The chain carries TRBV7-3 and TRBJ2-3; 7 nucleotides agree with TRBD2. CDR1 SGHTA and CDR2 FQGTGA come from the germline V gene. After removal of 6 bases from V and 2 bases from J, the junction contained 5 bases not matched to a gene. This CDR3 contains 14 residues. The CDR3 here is CASRRSGPTDTQYF. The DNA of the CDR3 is TGTGCCAGCAGACGTAGCGGGCCCACAGATACGCAGTATTTT.

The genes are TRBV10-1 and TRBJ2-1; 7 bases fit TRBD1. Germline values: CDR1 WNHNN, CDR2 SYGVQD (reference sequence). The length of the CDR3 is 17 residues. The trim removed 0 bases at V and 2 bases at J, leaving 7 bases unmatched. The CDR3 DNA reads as TGCGCCAGCAGTGAGTCAAGGAGAGGGGGCCCCTACAATGAGCAGTTCTTC. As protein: CASSESRRGGPYNEQFF.

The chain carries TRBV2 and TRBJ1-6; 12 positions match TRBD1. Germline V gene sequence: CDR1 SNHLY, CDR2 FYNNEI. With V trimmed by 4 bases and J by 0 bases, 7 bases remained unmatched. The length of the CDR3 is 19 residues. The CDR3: CASSVGDRGPSSYNSPLHF. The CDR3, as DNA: TGTGCCAGCAGTGTCGGGGACAGGGGGCCTAGCTCCTATAATTCACCCCTCCACTTT.

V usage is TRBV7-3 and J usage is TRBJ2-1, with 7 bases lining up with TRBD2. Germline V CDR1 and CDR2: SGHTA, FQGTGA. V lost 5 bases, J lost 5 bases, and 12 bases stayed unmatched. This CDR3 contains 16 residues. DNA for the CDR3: TGTGCCAGCAGCCCATCAGGGAGGGAAGCAGACAATGAGCAGTTCTTC. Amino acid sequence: CASSPSGREADNEQFF.

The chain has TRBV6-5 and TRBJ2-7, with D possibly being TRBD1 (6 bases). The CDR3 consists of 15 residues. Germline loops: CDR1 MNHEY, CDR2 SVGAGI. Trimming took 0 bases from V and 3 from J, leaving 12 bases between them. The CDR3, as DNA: TGTGCCAGCAGTTACTCGAGACAGGTCGGCTACGAGCAGTACTTC. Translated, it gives CASSYSRQVGYEQYF.